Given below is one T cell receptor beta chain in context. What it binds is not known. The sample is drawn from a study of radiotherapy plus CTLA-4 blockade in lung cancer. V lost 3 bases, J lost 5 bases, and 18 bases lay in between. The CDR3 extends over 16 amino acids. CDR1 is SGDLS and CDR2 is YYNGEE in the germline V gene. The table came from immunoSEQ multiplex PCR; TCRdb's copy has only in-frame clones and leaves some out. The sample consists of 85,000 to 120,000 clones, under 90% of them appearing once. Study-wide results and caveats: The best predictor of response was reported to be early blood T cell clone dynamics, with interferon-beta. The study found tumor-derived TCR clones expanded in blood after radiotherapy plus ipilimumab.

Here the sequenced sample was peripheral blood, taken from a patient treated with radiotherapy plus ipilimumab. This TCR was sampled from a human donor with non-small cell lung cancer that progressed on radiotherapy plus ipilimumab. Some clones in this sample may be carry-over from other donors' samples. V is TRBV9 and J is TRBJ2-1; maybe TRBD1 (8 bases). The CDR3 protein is CASSAGGGGLHNEQFF. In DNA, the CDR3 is TGTGCCAGCAGCGCAGGGGGCGGGGGCCTACACAATGAGCAGTTCTTC.